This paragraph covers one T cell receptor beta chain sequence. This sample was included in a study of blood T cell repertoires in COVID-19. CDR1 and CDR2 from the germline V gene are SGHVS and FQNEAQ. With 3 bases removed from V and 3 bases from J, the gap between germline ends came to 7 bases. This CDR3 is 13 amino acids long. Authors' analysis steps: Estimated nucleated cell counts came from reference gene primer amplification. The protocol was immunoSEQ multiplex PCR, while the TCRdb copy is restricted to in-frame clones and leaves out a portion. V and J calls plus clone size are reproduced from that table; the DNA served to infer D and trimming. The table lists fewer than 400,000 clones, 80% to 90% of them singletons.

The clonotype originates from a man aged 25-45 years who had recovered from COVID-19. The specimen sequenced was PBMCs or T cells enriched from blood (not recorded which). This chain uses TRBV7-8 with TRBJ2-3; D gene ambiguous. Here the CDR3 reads CASSFWLTDTQYF. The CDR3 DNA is TGTGCCAGCAGCTTTTGGCTTACAGATACGCAGTATTTT.